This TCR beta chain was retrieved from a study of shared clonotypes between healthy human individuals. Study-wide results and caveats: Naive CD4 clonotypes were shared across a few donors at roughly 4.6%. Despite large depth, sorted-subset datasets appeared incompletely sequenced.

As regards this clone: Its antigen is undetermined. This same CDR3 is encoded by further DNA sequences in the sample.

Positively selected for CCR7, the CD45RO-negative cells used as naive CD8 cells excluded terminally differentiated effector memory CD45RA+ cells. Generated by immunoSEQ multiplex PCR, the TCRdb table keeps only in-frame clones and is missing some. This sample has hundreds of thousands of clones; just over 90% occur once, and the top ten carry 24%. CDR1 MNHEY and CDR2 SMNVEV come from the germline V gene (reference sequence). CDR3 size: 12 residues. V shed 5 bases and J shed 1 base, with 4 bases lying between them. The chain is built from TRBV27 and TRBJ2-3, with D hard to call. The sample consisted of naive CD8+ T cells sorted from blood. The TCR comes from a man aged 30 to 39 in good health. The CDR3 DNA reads TGTGCCAGCAGTCAGCGCACAGATACGCAGTATTTT. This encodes CASSQRTDTQYF.